The next 14 T cell receptor beta chains were all read from a single sample in a study of T cell repertoires in cytomegalovirus infection. These receptors' targets are unknown. TCRdb re-analysed the reads in MiXCR, keeping a single row per CDR3 protein. The repertoire holds approximately 470,000 distinct CDR3 sequences, more than 40% seen once, with around 45% in the top ten. Sequenced here: cultured PBMCs, sampled from culture after CMV antigen stimulation. These receptors originate from a human donor in good health (CMV status not recorded). Some clones in this sample may be carry-over from other donors' samples.

This chain uses TRBV6-2 or TRBV6-3 with TRBJ2-1; the D gene is possibly TRBD2 (5 bases). There are 13 residues in the CDR3. From germline, CDR1 is MNHEY and CDR2 SVGEGT. V was pared by 7 bases and J by 5 bases, with 12 bases between. The CDR3 loop reads CASKPLRDNEQFF. Written as DNA, the CDR3 is TGTGCCAGCAAGCCTCTGAGGGACAATGAGCAGTTCTTC.

The rearrangement joins TRBV12-3 or TRBV12-4 to TRBJ1-2; 9 bases fit TRBD1. V shed 5 bases, J shed 8 bases, and the junction held 6 bases outside the gene matches. The CDR3 has 13 amino acids. CDR3 in DNA: TGTGCCAGCAGTCCCAGGACAGGGGAAGGCTACACCTTC. Translating it yields CASSPRTGEGYTF.

The rearrangement links TRBV7-2 to TRBJ2-1; no definite D call. Germline V gives CDR1 SGHTA, CDR2 FQGNSA. This CDR3 has 13 amino acids. Trimming cost V 5 bases and J 5 bases, with 10 bases left between them. In nucleotides, the CDR3 is TGTGCCAGCAGCGAACCATTAAACAATGAGCAGTTCTTC. This codes for CASSEPLNNEQFF.

The J gene is TRBJ2-6, the V gene TRBV18; D is undetermined. This CDR3 is built from 16 residues. Trimming removed 6 bases from V and 0 bases from J, with 12 bases in between. The germline gives CDR1 KGHSH, CDR2 LQKENI. The CDR3: CASSPTSISGANVLTF. CDR3 coding DNA: TGTGCCAGCTCCCCAACCTCAATCTCTGGGGCCAACGTCCTGACTTTC.

Comments on this clonotype: Germline is not matched at one junction end, which may reflect a read error. CDR3 loop: CASSRVAENTGELFF. DNA of the CDR3: TGTGCCAGCAGTAGGGTAGCGGAAAACACCGGGGAGCTGTTTTTT. V and J are TRBV19 and TRBJ2-2, with a weak D call TRBD2 (6 bases). This CDR3 is built from 15 residues. CDR1 LNHDA and CDR2 SQIVND come from the germline V gene (reference sequence).

The chain links TRBV11-2 to TRBJ2-5, with D perhaps given as TRBD1 or TRBD2 (5 bases each). Germline V lookup: CDR1 SGHAT, CDR2 FQNNGV. CDR3 size: 15 residues. V lost 5 bases and J 5 bases, leaving 18 bases between the germline ends. As DNA, the CDR3 is TGTGCCAGCAGCCGAACTTTGGGAGAGGGGGAGACCCAGTACTTC. Residues: CASSRTLGEGETQYF.

The V gene is TRBV6-1, the J gene TRBJ1-2, with D unclear. With 2 bases removed from V and 2 bases from J, the gap between germline ends came to 12 bases. In germline, CDR1 is MNHNS, CDR2 SASEGT. This CDR3 region has 15 residues. CDR3 nucleotides: TGTGCCAGCAGTGAACCCGCCTCGACGAACTATGGCTACACCTTC. It codes for CASSEPASTNYGYTF.

This chain connects TRBV6-5 to TRBJ2-1; TRBD2 matches 8 bases. This CDR3 has 14 residues. The V gene's germline CDR1 is MNHEY and CDR2 SVGAGI. The junction had 5 bases not matched to a gene; V was cut back by 1 base and J by 9 bases. The CDR3 is CASSYFGGRIEQFF. Written as DNA, the CDR3 is TGTGCCAGCAGTTACTTCGGCGGGAGGATTGAGCAGTTCTTC.

This clonotype was detected ten times or more. V and J are TRBV7-2 and TRBJ2-6, with D unresolved. The CDR3 loop spans 13 amino acids. Germline loops: CDR1 SGHTA, CDR2 FQGNSA. V was trimmed by 8 bases and J by 0 bases, leaving 5 bases between them. The CDR3 reads CASRYSGANVLTF. The CDR3 DNA follows: TGTGCCAGCCGTTACTCTGGGGCCAACGTCCTGACTTTC.

The rearrangement uses TRBV7-6 and TRBJ1-2; TRBD1 is a possible D gene (6 bases). Germline values: CDR1 SGHVS, CDR2 FNYEAQ. Between the trimmed V and J ends, which lost 5 bases and 8 bases, there was a span of 9 bases. The CDR3 runs to 11 residues. CDR3 DNA sequence: TGTGCCAGCAGCATGGACAGCGGCTACACCTTC. It specifies CASSMDSGYTF.

The chain links TRBV20-1 to TRBJ2-7; no definite D call. The CDR3 consists of 11 residues. CDR1 DFQATT and CDR2 SNEGSKA come from the germline V gene (reference sequence). V was clipped by 5 bases and J by 8 bases, with 13 bases between them. The CDR3 protein is CSAESALKQYF. DNA of the CDR3: TGCAGTGCTGAGTCGGCCCTCAAGCAGTACTTC.

The chain has TRBV5-4 and TRBJ1-1; TRBD1 agrees at 11 bases. The V gene end was trimmed by 4 bases and the J gene end by 1 base; junction bases not matched to a gene: 12. The CDR3 length is 18 residues. In germline, CDR1 is SGHNT, CDR2 YYREEE (reference sequence). The CDR3 bases are TGTGCCAGCAGCATACTTGGACAGGGGGCGTCCCGGAACACTGAAGCTTTCTTT. It codes for CASSILGQGASRNTEAFF.

Many counts were recorded for this clonotype. The chain recombines TRBV12-3 or TRBV12-4 with TRBJ2-7; tentative D call: TRBD2 (6 bases). V dropped 3 bases and J dropped 3 bases, with 9 bases sitting between them. This CDR3 region has 13 residues. DNA for the CDR3: TGTGCCAGCAGTTTGGGGGGAAACTACGAGCAGTACTTC. Residues: CASSLGGNYEQYF.

This clonotype was counted a few times. The V call is TRBV7-8, the J call TRBJ2-3; tentatively, D is TRBD2 (6 bases). CDR1 is SGHVS, CDR2 FQNEAQ, per germline. Trimming stripped 3 bases from V and 2 bases from J, with 15 bases between. The CDR3 runs 16 residues. CDR3 bases: TGTGCCAGCAGCTTGATGACTACTAGCTACACAGATACGCAGTATTTT. It yields the protein CASSLMTTSYTDTQYF.